Listed here are 27 T cell receptor beta chains from one sample, sequenced in a study of cytomegalovirus exposure and HLA in healthy donors. The primer mix had 60 Vbeta and 13 Jbeta primers. Profiled with immunoSEQ multiplex PCR; TCRdb holds only in-frame clones, not every one. The sample gives 180,000 or so clones, over 60% of which show up once; nearly 6.5% is in the top ten. The sample was PBMCs. Receptor source: a man aged 35-49 years in good health and CMV-seropositive.

In its sample, this clone was seen a few times. V gene TRBV7-9 combines with J gene TRBJ2-1; 7 bases fit TRBD1. Germline V CDR1 and CDR2: SEHNR, FQNEAQ (reference sequence). After removal of 5 bases from V and 8 bases from J, the junction contained 9 bases not matched to a gene. CDR3 length: 14 amino acids. The CDR3 region is CASSLRQGWDEQFF. CDR3 in DNA: TGTGCCAGCAGCCTACGACAGGGATGGGATGAGCAGTTCTTC.

The table lists this clone with a few counts. This chain joins TRBV5-5 and TRBJ1-4, with unresolved D. Germline lookup yields CDR1 SGHKS and CDR2 YYEKEE (reference sequence). The CDR3 totals 14 residues. The V gene lost 4 bases and the J gene lost 2 bases, with 9 bases spanning the gap. The CDR3 DNA reads TGTGCCAGCAGCCATGGCCATACTAATGAAAAACTGTTTTTT. It translates to CASSHGHTNEKLFF.

The V and J genes are TRBV7-9 and TRBJ2-7; 9 nucleotides agree with TRBD1. CDR1 and CDR2 (germline): SEHNR, FQNEAQ (reference sequence). CDR3 length: 14 amino acids. V lost 5 bases and J lost 8; bases outside the gene matches: 10. CDR3: CASSPGQGPPKQYF. The DNA of the CDR3 is TGTGCCAGCAGCCCGGGACAGGGCCCCCCGAAGCAGTACTTC.

The rearrangement links TRBV6-1 to TRBJ2-1; D not certain. Germline V gene sequence: CDR1 MNHNS, CDR2 SASEGT. V was shortened by 4 bases and J by 7 bases, with 8 bases between the two germline ends. CDR3 size: 12 residues. In nucleotides, the CDR3 is TGTGCCAGCAGTGGTCTCAGGAATGAGCAGTTCTTC. Translating it yields CASSGLRNEQFF.

This chain uses TRBV2 with TRBJ2-7; TRBD1 agrees at 7 bases. Trimming cost V 5 bases and J 8 bases; bases outside gene matches: 9. Per germline, CDR1 SNHLY and CDR2 FYNNEI. This CDR3 is built from 13 residues. CDR3 sequence reads: CASSTGTENQQYF. DNA of the CDR3: TGTGCCAGCAGTACCGGGACAGAAAATCAGCAGTACTTC.

This clone was observed once. The chain carries TRBV10-3 and TRBJ2-1; the D gene is possibly TRBD2 (5 bases). The length of the CDR3 is 12 residues. From germline, CDR1 is ENHRY and CDR2 SYGVKD. The CDR3 spells CAVRAAGDEQFF. The CDR3 nucleotides read TGTGCGGTCCGGGCTGCCGGGGATGAGCAGTTCTTC.

This clone rates as large. The sample contains more than one DNA sequence encoding this CDR3. The chain couples TRBV5-1 to TRBJ1-2; D is possibly TRBD1 (6 bases). V lost 3 bases and J 1 base, leaving 10 bases between the germline ends. Germline CDR1 reads SGHRS; CDR2 reads YFSETQ. CDR3 length equals 14 residues. The CDR3 DNA sequence: TGCGCCAGCAGCTCCTGGACAGATAACTATGGCTACACCTTC. Residues: CASSSWTDNYGYTF.

The table lists this clone with a count of one. This sequence joins TRBV5-6 and TRBJ2-7, with TRBD2 matching over 8 bases. Germline V gene lookup returns CDR1 SGHDT and CDR2 YYEEEE. With V trimmed by 7 bases and J by 3 bases, 9 bases remained unmatched. The CDR3 has 14 amino acids. The CDR3 nucleotides read TGTGCCAGCCGGAGCGGGAGCCGTCTCTACGAGCAGTACTTC. Translation: CASRSGSRLYEQYF.

The chain employs TRBV11-3 and TRBJ1-4; D gene uncertain. The CDR3 spans 14 residues. Trimming removed 4 bases from V and 8 bases from J, with 14 bases in between. Germline CDR1 is SGHNT and CDR2 is YENEEA. The CDR3 sequence is CASSSPGGREKLFF. As DNA, the CDR3 is TGTGCCAGCAGCTCCCCCGGTGGGAGGGAAAAACTGTTTTTT.

This rearrangement joins TRBV7-6 to TRBJ2-6, with unresolved D. Germline V CDR1 and CDR2: SGHVS, FNYEAQ. This CDR3 region has 15 residues. V lost 5 bases to trimming and J lost 1 base, with 9 bases between them. CDR3 protein: CASSLERSGANVLTF. CDR3 DNA sequence: TGTGCCAGCAGCCTGGAGAGGTCTGGGGCCAACGTCCTGACTTTC.

This chain links TRBV19 with TRBJ1-1, with D possibly matching TRBD1 (5 bases). V dropped 5 bases and J dropped 5 bases, with 12 bases sitting between them. Germline V CDR1 and CDR2: LNHDA, SQIVND (reference sequence). This CDR3 is built from 13 residues. The CDR3 DNA follows: TGTGCCAGTAGTCCCTTCGGGGGTACTGAAGCTTTCTTT. As protein: CASSPFGGTEAFF.

The chain links TRBV25-1 to TRBJ1-2; D is possibly TRBD1 (6 bases). Germline CDR1 and CDR2: MGHDK and SYGVNS. V lost 4 bases and J lost 1, with 19 bases in between. The CDR3 is made up of 17 amino acids. Here the CDR3 reads CASSAASGTPFNYGYTF. DNA of the CDR3: TGTGCCAGCAGTGCCGCCTCCGGGACACCCTTTAACTATGGCTACACCTTC.

This clone was detected only once. CDR3 nucleotides: TGTGCCAGCAGCCCGAACAGGGGGTTGACCTACAATGAGCAGTTCTTC. It yields the protein CASSPNRGLTYNEQFF. This chain connects TRBV7-8 to TRBJ2-1; TRBD1 agrees at 8 bases. V was clipped by 5 bases and J by 2 bases; unmatched bases: 8. Germline V lookup: CDR1 SGHVS, CDR2 FQNEAQ. The CDR3 loop spans 16 amino acids.

The chain is built from TRBV27 and TRBJ1-2, with TRBD1 as a possible D gene (5 bases). Germline assignment: CDR1 MNHEY and CDR2 SMNVEV (reference sequence). The CDR3 covers 14 residues. The germline V and J ends were trimmed by 3 bases and 4 bases, with 12 bases remaining between them. Written as DNA, the CDR3 is TGTGCCAGCAGTTTTAACCGACAGACCTATGGCTACACCTTC. Amino acid sequence: CASSFNRQTYGYTF.

The chain recombines TRBV5-1 with TRBJ1-1, with 8 bases matching TRBD1. The V gene end was trimmed by 4 bases and the J gene end by 4 bases; junction bases not matched to a gene: 6. Germline CDR1 and CDR2: SGHRS and YFSETQ. The CDR3 sequence is 14 residues long. The CDR3 loop is CASSMDRARTEAFF. CDR3 bases: TGCGCCAGCAGCATGGACAGGGCGCGCACTGAAGCTTTCTTT.

The chain recombines TRBV28 with TRBJ2-5; 10 bases fit TRBD2. The CDR3 runs 16 residues. The V segment lost 6 bases and the J segment 4 bases; nucleotides outside the gene matches: 11. Germline assignment: CDR1 MDHEN and CDR2 SYDVKM. CDR3 DNA: TGTGCCAGCAGCCCAGCCGGGACTAGCGCGCTAGAGACCCAGTACTTC. Its translation is CASSPAGTSALETQYF.

The DNA of the CDR3 is TGTGCCAGCAGTTTATCACCAGCGGGAGGCTCCTACAATGAGCAGTTCTTC. This translates into CASSLSPAGGSYNEQFF. The J gene is TRBJ2-1, the V gene TRBV27, with 9 bases aligning to TRBD2. V shed 0 bases, J shed 0 bases, and the junction held 3 bases outside the gene matches. CDR1 is MNHEY and CDR2 is SMNVEV in the germline V gene (reference sequence). The CDR3 extends over 17 amino acids.

The chain recombines TRBV19 with TRBJ2-1; TRBD2 matches at 8 bases. Losses at the gene ends were 5 bases for V and 9 bases for J; bases not matched to a gene: 9. This CDR3 has 14 amino acids. The germline gives CDR1 LNHDA, CDR2 SQIVND (reference sequence). DNA of the CDR3: TGTGCCAGTAGTGCCGGGACTAGAATTACTGAGCAGTTCTTC. It translates to CASSAGTRITEQFF.

This clone showed up just a few times. The chain uses TRBV12-5 and TRBJ1-1; a weak D match, TRBD1 (5 bases). CDR1 is LGHNT, CDR2 FRNRAP, per germline. The CDR3 totals 14 residues. V lost 0 bases and J 12 bases, leaving 17 bases between the germline ends. The CDR3 sequence: CASGLVRGTSNPFF. The CDR3 coding sequence is TGTGCTAGTGGTTTGGTACGGGGGACTAGTAACCCTTTCTTT. The whole variable domain, remainder taken from reference TRBV12-5 and TRBJ1-1, is DARVTQTPRHKVTEMGQEVTMRCQPILGHNTVFWYRQTMMQGLELLAYFRNRAPLDDSGMPKDRFSAEMPDATLATLKIQPSEPRDSAVYFCASGLVRGTSNPFFGQGTRLTVV.

The V gene is TRBV29-1, the J gene TRBJ2-5, with a weak D call TRBD2 (6 bases). V lost 8 bases to trimming and J lost 6 bases, with 16 bases between them. Germline V lookup: CDR1 SQVTM, CDR2 ANQGSEA. The CDR3 length is 12 residues. CDR3 sequence (DNA): TGCAGCACCGGGGACTCTGGGCAGACCCAGTACTTC. Protein product: CSTGDSGQTQYF.

This chain connects TRBV18 to TRBJ1-2; TRBD1 agrees at 10 bases. This CDR3 has 15 residues. The V and J ends lost 4 bases and 8 bases, in that order; junction bases with no gene match: 10. Germline values: CDR1 KGHSH, CDR2 LQKENI. CDR3 in amino acids: CASSRPGTGEYGYTF. DNA of the CDR3: TGTGCCAGCTCACGACCCGGGACAGGGGAATACGGCTACACCTTC.

This clone is a singleton in its sample. V is TRBV7-9 and J is TRBJ1-2, with TRBD1 matching 11 bases. The CDR3 runs to 13 residues. In germline, CDR1 is SEHNR, CDR2 FQNEAQ (reference sequence). V shed 6 bases and J 8 bases; nucleotides not matched to a gene: 5. The DNA of the CDR3 is TGTGCCAGCAGGTCGGGACAGGGGGAAGGCTACACCTTC. Its protein is CASRSGQGEGYTF.

CDR3 loop: CASRPDWTGLGELFF. DNA of the CDR3: TGTGCCAGCAGACCCGACTGGACAGGGCTCGGGGAGCTGTTTTTT. V is TRBV7-6 and J is TRBJ2-2; 8 bases line up with TRBD1. J gave up 7 bases and V 6 bases, and 10 bases lay outside the gene matches. The germline V gene encodes CDR1 SGHVS and CDR2 FNYEAQ. This CDR3 contains 15 residues.

The rearrangement joins TRBV5-1 to TRBJ1-1; tentatively, D is TRBD1 (6 bases). Between the trimmed V and J ends, which lost 0 bases and 3 bases, there was a span of 9 bases. This CDR3 region has 14 residues. CDR1 SGHRS and CDR2 YFSETQ come from the germline V gene. In DNA form, the CDR3 reads TGCGCCAGCAGCTTGGCAGGGGACGACACTGAAGCTTTCTTT. It encodes CASSLAGDDTEAFF.

This clone appeared once. This rearrangement joins TRBV5-4 to TRBJ2-7; 13 bases agree with TRBD2. V lost 4 bases and J lost 3; bases outside the gene matches: 13. CDR3 length: 18 residues. In germline, CDR1 is SGHNT, CDR2 YYREEE (reference sequence). The CDR3 sequence is CASSPGPGLAGPGYEQYF. CDR3 sequence (DNA): TGTGCCAGCAGCCCCGGTCCGGGACTAGCGGGACCTGGCTACGAGCAGTACTTC.

The chain employs TRBV5-1 and TRBJ1-1; TRBD1 is a possible D gene (6 bases). V was clipped by 3 bases and J by 2 bases, with 20 bases between them. Germline assignment: CDR1 SGHRS and CDR2 YFSETQ. CDR3 size: 17 residues. As DNA, the CDR3 is TGCGCCAGCAGCTCGCTGCCACAGGGCTCCCCTAACACTGAAGCTTTCTTT. Amino acid sequence: CASSSLPQGSPNTEAFF.

This clone occurred a few times. The same CDR3 is also encoded by other DNA sequences in this sample. The chain links TRBV7-9 to TRBJ2-2; TRBD2 matches 7 bases. CDR1 is SEHNR, CDR2 FQNEAQ, per germline (reference sequence). The CDR3 consists of 14 residues. V trimming: 1 base; J trimming: 6 bases; junction bases outside the gene matches: 2. The CDR3: CASSLGLAAGELFF. The CDR3, as DNA: TGTGCCAGCAGCTTAGGCCTAGCGGCCGGGGAGCTGTTTTTT.